The clone carrying this T cell receptor (beta chain) was seen more than once but under ten times. TCRdb reprocessed the 5' RACE reads with MiXCR, giving one entry per CDR3 protein. The repertoire includes about 340,000 distinct CDR3 sequences, roughly 9.4% of them detected once, and roughly 18% sits in the top ten. These data come from a study of T cells after yellow fever vaccination. The junction had 9 bases not matched to a gene; V was cut back by 2 bases and J by 5 bases. CDR1 ENHRY and CDR2 SYGVKD come from the germline V gene. This CDR3 is 17 amino acids long. The sample in question was PBMCs, obtained on the day of the first yellow fever vaccination. The clonotype comes from a man aged 18 to 30 who received the YFV17D yellow fever vaccine. The chain has TRBV10-3 and TRBJ2-5, with 12 bases matching TRBD2. CDR3 coding DNA: TGTGCCATCAGTGAGGCGGCTAGCGGGGGGGCCAAGGAGACCCAGTACTTC. Protein: CAISEAASGGAKETQYF.